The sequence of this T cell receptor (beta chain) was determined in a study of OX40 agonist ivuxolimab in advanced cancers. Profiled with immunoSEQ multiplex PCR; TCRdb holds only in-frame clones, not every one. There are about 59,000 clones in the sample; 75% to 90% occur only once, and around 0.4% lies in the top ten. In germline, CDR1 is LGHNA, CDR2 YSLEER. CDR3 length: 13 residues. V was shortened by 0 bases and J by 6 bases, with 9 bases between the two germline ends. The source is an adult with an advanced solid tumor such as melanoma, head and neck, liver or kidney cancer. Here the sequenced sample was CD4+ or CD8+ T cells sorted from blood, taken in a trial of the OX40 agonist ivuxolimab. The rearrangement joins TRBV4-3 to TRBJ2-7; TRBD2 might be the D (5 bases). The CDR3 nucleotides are TGCGCCAGCAGCCAAGATATACGGGGCGAGCAGTACTTC. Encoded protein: CASSQDIRGEQYF.